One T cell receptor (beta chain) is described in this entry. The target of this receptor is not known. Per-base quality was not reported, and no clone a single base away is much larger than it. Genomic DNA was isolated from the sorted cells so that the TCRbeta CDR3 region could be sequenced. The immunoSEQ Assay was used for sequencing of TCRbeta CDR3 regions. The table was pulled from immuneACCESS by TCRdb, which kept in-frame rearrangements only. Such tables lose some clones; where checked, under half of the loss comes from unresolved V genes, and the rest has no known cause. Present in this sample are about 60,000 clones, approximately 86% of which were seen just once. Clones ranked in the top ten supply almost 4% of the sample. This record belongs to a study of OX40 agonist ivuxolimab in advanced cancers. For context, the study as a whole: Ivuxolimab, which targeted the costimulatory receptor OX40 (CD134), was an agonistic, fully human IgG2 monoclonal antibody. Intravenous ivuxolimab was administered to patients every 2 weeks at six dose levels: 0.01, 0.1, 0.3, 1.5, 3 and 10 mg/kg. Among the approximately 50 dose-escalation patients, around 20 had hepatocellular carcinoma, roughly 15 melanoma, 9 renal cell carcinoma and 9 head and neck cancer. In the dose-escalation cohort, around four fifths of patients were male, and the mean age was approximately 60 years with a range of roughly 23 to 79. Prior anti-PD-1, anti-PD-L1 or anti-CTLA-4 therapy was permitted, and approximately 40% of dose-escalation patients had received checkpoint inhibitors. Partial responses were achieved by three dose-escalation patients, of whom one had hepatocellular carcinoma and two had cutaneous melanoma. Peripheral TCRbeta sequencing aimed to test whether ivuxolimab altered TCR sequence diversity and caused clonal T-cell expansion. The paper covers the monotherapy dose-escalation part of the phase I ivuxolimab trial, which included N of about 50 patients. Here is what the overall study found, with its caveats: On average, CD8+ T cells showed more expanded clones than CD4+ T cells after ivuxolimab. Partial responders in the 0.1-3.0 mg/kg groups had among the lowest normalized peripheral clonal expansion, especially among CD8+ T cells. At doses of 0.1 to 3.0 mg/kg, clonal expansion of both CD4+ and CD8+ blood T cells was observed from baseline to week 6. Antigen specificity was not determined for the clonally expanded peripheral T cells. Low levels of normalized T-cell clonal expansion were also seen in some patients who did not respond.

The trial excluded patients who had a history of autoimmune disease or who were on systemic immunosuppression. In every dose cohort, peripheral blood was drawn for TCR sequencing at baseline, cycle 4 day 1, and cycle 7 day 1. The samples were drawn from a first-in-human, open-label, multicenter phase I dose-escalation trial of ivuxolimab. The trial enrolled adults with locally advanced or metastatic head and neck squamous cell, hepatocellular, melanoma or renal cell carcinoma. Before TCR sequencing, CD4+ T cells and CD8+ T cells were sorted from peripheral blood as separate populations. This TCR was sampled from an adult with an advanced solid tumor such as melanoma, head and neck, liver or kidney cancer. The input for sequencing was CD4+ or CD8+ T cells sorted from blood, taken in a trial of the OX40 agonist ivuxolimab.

DNA sequence: TGTGCCAGCAGTGAAAGGCAGGATGGTGGAAACACCATATATTTT. This sequence encodes CASSERQDGGNTIYF. Rearrangement joined TRBV6-1 to TRBJ1-3; the D gene identity is not certain. V loses 2 bases of germline sequence and J loses 3 bases, and the interval between the two ends is 11 bases. The CDR3 has 15 amino acids, counting the end cysteine and phenylalanine. The sequence is cut down to CDR3 DNA, 45 bases in frame from base 1. CDR1 MNHNS and CDR2 SASEGT were looked up in the germline V gene.